What follows are 30 T cell receptor beta chains derived from one specimen sequenced in a study of blood T cell repertoires in COVID-19. Data came from immunoSEQ multiplex PCR; TCRdb stores just in-frame clones and leaves some out. The sample holds 120,000 to 150,000 clones; 65% to 80% are singletons and the top ten take 4.2%. What was sequenced was peripheral blood. The receptors were gathered from a man aged 60 to 75 with acute or convalescent COVID-19.

This chain joins TRBV7-2 and TRBJ2-1, with TRBD2 identical over 13 bases. The germline gives CDR1 SGHTA, CDR2 FQGNSA. The trim removed 1 base at V and 8 bases at J, leaving 5 bases unmatched. The CDR3 spans 16 residues. The CDR3 sequence: CASSLEGLAGIYEQFF. The CDR3 DNA reads TGTGCCAGCAGCTTAGAGGGACTAGCGGGAATCTATGAGCAGTTCTTC.

The rearrangement links TRBV10-3 to TRBJ2-7, with TRBD2 matching 8 bases. The CDR3 is made up of 12 amino acids. Germline V gene data show CDR1 as ENHRY and CDR2 as SYGVKD. The J segment lost 11 bases and the V segment lost 4 bases, leaving 7 bases of the junction unmatched. CDR3 nucleotides: TGTGCCATCAGTGGGGGGACGCGGGAGGAGTACTTC. Encoded protein: CAISGGTREEYF.

This chain joins TRBV29-1 and TRBJ1-1; no definite D call. Germline V gene lookup returns CDR1 SQVTM and CDR2 ANQGSEA. The CDR3 consists of 13 residues. V was shortened by 3 bases and J by 0 bases, with 8 bases between the two germline ends. This CDR3 is CSVEGILNTEAFF. CDR3 sequence (DNA): TGCAGCGTTGAGGGCATTCTGAACACTGAAGCTTTCTTT.

The chain couples TRBV24-1 to TRBJ2-7; tentatively, D is TRBD1 (6 bases). Germline V gene data show CDR1 as KGHDR and CDR2 as SFDVKD. The CDR3 totals 17 residues. The germline V and J ends were trimmed by 3 bases and 1 base, with 18 bases remaining between them. CDR3 in amino acids: CATSDPPPPDSSYEQYF. DNA of the CDR3: TGTGCCACCAGTGATCCCCCTCCGCCGGACAGTTCCTACGAGCAGTACTTC.

The V gene is TRBV5-8, the J gene TRBJ2-3; no definite D call. The CDR3 runs 13 residues. Germline V gene lookup returns CDR1 SGHTS and CDR2 YDEGEE. Trimming removed 3 bases from V and 4 bases from J, with 9 bases in between. This CDR3 reads CASSSEAPDTQYF. DNA of the CDR3: TGTGCCAGCAGCTCTGAGGCCCCAGATACGCAGTATTTT.

This clone appeared a few times. This sequence joins TRBV6-5 and TRBJ2-5; the match to TRBD2 covers 9 bases. CDR3 size: 11 residues. Germline values: CDR1 MNHEY, CDR2 SVGAGI. The CDR3, as DNA: TGTTCCGCTAGCGGGATTGAGACCCAGTACTTC. The encoded protein is CSASGIETQYF.

As to this clone: Relative to the germline gene, one junction end is altered; a read error may explain this. The chain couples TRBV7-7 to TRBJ2-1; TRBD1 aligns across 8 bases. The CDR3 covers 16 residues. Germline CDR1 reads SSHAT; CDR2 reads FNYEAQ (reference sequence). Here the CDR3 DNA reads TGTGCTAGCAGCTTAGCTTTTCGGACAGGGAGCAATGAGCAGTTCTTC. As protein: CASSLAFRTGSNEQFF.

This clone came up a few times. This rearrangement joins TRBV4-2 to TRBJ2-1, with D perhaps matching TRBD2 (6 bases). V was trimmed by 0 bases and J by 7 bases, leaving 19 bases between them. This CDR3 has 17 residues. CDR1 LGHNA and CDR2 YNFKEQ come from the germline V gene. CDR3 loop: CASSQDRSRAAGNEQFF. As DNA, the CDR3 is TGTGCCAGCAGCCAAGATCGGTCGCGGGCGGCGGGGAATGAGCAGTTCTTC.

This clone was detected once. This sequence joins TRBV2 and TRBJ2-7; a possible D gene is TRBD1 (6 bases). Trimming left V 8 bases short and J 5 bases short, with 13 bases between. The germline V gene encodes CDR1 SNHLY and CDR2 FYNNEI. The CDR3 has 12 residues. The CDR3 DNA reads as TGTGCCAGCCGGCAACAGGGCCACGAGCAGTACTTC. Protein sequence: CASRQQGHEQYF. Full variable domain (missing parts from reference TRBV2 and TRBJ2-7): EPEVTQTPSHQVTQMGQEVILRCVPISNHLYFYWYRQILGQKVEFLVSFYNNEISEKSEIFDDQFSVERPDGSNFTLKIRSTKLEDSAMYFCASRQQGHEQYFGPGTRLTVT.

Concerning this clone itself: Other DNA sequences in this specimen translate into the identical CDR3. The gene calls are TRBV5-1 and TRBJ2-7; 11 positions agree with TRBD1. From germline, CDR1 is SGHRS and CDR2 YFSETQ. This CDR3 region has 15 residues. Germline trimming cut 3 bases from V and 2 bases from J; bases unmatched to any gene: 4. CDR3 protein: CASSWGQGGTYEQYF. DNA for the CDR3: TGCGCCAGCAGCTGGGGACAGGGGGGGACCTACGAGCAGTACTTC.

CDR3 DNA: TGTGCCTGGACTCTAGCGGTGAACACCGGGGAGCTGTTTTTT. Residues: CAWTLAVNTGELFF. The chain is built from TRBV30 and TRBJ2-2, with 7 bases identical to TRBD2. J gave up 1 base and V 4 bases, and 3 bases lay outside the gene matches. CDR1 and CDR2 (germline): GTSNPN, SVGIG (reference sequence). This CDR3 has 14 amino acids.

The chain couples TRBV5-1 to TRBJ2-3; 15 positions agree with TRBD2. V trimming: 4 bases; J trimming: 3 bases; junction bases outside the gene matches: 3. The CDR3 is made up of 16 amino acids. Looked up from germline, CDR1 is SGHRS and CDR2 is YFSETQ. The CDR3 nucleotides are TGCGCCAGCAGCCCCGGGACTAGCGGGAGGACAGATACGCAGTATTTT. Amino acids: CASSPGTSGRTDTQYF.

The chain joins TRBV4-1 to TRBJ1-2; 8 bases match TRBD1. J was trimmed by 8 bases and V by 4 bases; bases with no gene match: 15. The germline CDR1 and CDR2 sequences are MGHRA and YSYEKL. This CDR3 has 16 residues. For the CDR3, the DNA is TGCGCCAGCAGCCCAGGACAGGGAAAACTACTGGGGGGCTACACCTTC. Protein sequence: CASSPGQGKLLGGYTF.

This clone was counted once. At the DNA level, this CDR3 is encoded by other sequences in the same sample as well. The V call is TRBV28, the J call TRBJ2-7; D call uncertain. V lost 5 bases and J lost 2, with 13 bases in between. The CDR3 covers 14 residues. Germline CDR1 is MDHEN and CDR2 is SYDVKM. The CDR3 nucleotides read TGTGCCAGCAGTCTCACGGGTTACACCTACGAGCAGTACTTC. This sequence encodes CASSLTGYTYEQYF.

This clone appeared a single time. This chain connects TRBV21-1 to TRBJ2-7; TRBD2, the table's D call, was not compared with the DNA. TRBV21-1 is a listed pseudogene. The CDR3 has 16 residues. CDR3 nucleotides: TGTGCCAGCAGCACTCCTAGCGGGGACTTTGACTACGAGCAGTACTTC. Its protein product is CASSTPSGDFDYEQYF.

The chain has TRBV28 and TRBJ1-3; D is perhaps TRBD1 (5 bases). The CDR3 spans 13 residues. Germline-derived CDR1 and CDR2 are MDHEN and SYDVKM. V was pared by 5 bases and J by 3 bases, with 8 bases between. The CDR3 sequence: CASSLDIGNTIYF. CDR3 nucleotides: TGTGCCAGCAGTCTGGACATTGGAAACACCATATATTTT.

This clone has only a few counts. This sample includes further DNA sequences coding for the same CDR3. This chain joins TRBV5-1 and TRBJ1-6; TRBD1 is a possible D gene (5 bases). V lost 5 bases and J lost 7, with 7 bases in between. Germline V CDR1 and CDR2: SGHRS, YFSETQ. CDR3 size: 12 residues. CDR3 bases: TGCGCCAGCAGTGACAGCAATTCACCCCTCCACTTT. It encodes CASSDSNSPLHF.

Comments on this clone: A junction boundary mismatches the germline segment, possibly from a read error. The chain combines TRBV29-1 with TRBJ2-5; perhaps TRBD2 as D (5 bases). The CDR3 loop spans 8 amino acids. Germline V gene sequence: CDR1 SQVTM, CDR2 ANQGSEA. CDR3 sequence reads: CSVGGGDF. DNA for the CDR3: TGCAGCGTTGGAGGAGGAGACTTC.

This clone was picked up a small number of times. The genes are TRBV28 and TRBJ2-7, with 9 bases lining up with TRBD2. The CDR3 extends over 14 amino acids. The germline gives CDR1 MDHEN, CDR2 SYDVKM. V trimming: 6 bases; J trimming: 4 bases; junction bases outside the gene matches: 7. CDR3 protein: CASRRGGARYEQYF. CDR3 sequence (DNA): TGTGCCAGCAGGCGCGGGGGGGCGAGGTACGAGCAGTACTTC.

V and J are TRBV6-5 and TRBJ1-1; D gene uncertain. Germline CDR1 is MNHEY and CDR2 is SVGAGI. This CDR3 spans 11 amino acids. With 6 bases removed from V and 4 bases from J, the gap between germline ends came to 6 bases. The CDR3 loop reads CASSSSTEAFF. CDR3 bases: TGTGCCAGCAGCTCCTCCACTGAAGCTTTCTTT.

The J gene is TRBJ1-1, the V gene TRBV30; D might be TRBD1 (5 bases). From germline, CDR1 is GTSNPN and CDR2 SVGIG (reference sequence). This CDR3 comprises 13 residues. V lost 2 bases and J lost 0, with 7 bases in between. This chain's CDR3 is CAWSRDLNTEAFF. The CDR3 nucleotides are TGTGCCTGGAGTCGGGACTTGAACACTGAAGCTTTCTTT.

The J gene is TRBJ1-4, the V gene TRBV5-1, with 10 positions matching TRBD1. CDR1 is SGHRS, CDR2 YFSETQ, per germline. The CDR3 is 16 residues long. Losses at the gene ends were 0 bases for V and 8 bases for J; bases not matched to a gene: 7. Here the CDR3 reads CASSLAGQGVEEKLFF. The CDR3 region has the DNA TGCGCCAGCAGCTTGGCCGGACAGGGGGTAGAAGAAAAACTGTTTTTT.

Only a few counts were recorded for this clone. The chain links TRBV27 to TRBJ2-7, with 7 nucleotides matching TRBD2. The CDR3 is made up of 16 amino acids. The V and J ends lost 8 bases and 3 bases, in that order; junction bases with no gene match: 16. The germline V gene has CDR1 MNHEY and CDR2 SMNVEV (reference sequence). The CDR3 bases are TGTGCCAGCTCACCCTCCGTCGGCGGGAGAAGCTACGAGCAGTACTTC. Protein: CASSPSVGGRSYEQYF.

The V call is TRBV7-9, the J call TRBJ1-1, with 7 bases that match TRBD1. V lost 3 bases and J lost 10; bases outside the gene matches: 5. The germline gives CDR1 SEHNR, CDR2 FQNEAQ (reference sequence). This CDR3 region has 12 residues. In DNA form, the CDR3 reads TGTGCCAGCAGCTTGACAGGGAAGGGAGCTTTCTTT. This codes for CASSLTGKGAFF. The whole variable domain, remainder taken from reference TRBV7-9 and TRBJ1-1, is DTGVSQNPRHKITKRGQNVTFRCDPISEHNRLYWYRQTLGQGPEFLTYFQNEAQLEKSRLLSDRFSAERPKGSFSTLEIQRTEQGDSAMYLCASSLTGKGAFFGQGTRLTVV.

The chain employs TRBV24-1 and TRBJ2-1; perhaps TRBD1 as D (6 bases). V lost 9 bases and J lost 6, with 17 bases in between. The germline gives CDR1 KGHDR, CDR2 SFDVKD. CDR3 size: 14 residues. As DNA, the CDR3 is TGTGCCACCTCTTCAGGGGCCCTCTTCAATGAGCAGTTCTTC. It translates to CATSSGALFNEQFF.

The chain couples TRBV2 to TRBJ2-1; TRBD2 matches at 8 bases. J was trimmed by 2 bases and V by 5 bases; bases with no gene match: 8. The germline CDR1 and CDR2 sequences are SNHLY and FYNNEI. CDR3 length equals 16 residues. CDR3 bases: TGTGCCAGCAGTCCGAGAGCGGGAGTGACCTACAATGAGCAGTTCTTC. Protein sequence: CASSPRAGVTYNEQFF. Variable domain in full (rest from reference TRBV2 and TRBJ2-1): EPEVTQTPSHQVTQMGQEVILRCVPISNHLYFYWYRQILGQKVEFLVSFYNNEISEKSEIFDDQFSVERPDGSNFTLKIRSTKLEDSAMYFCASSPRAGVTYNEQFFGPGTRLTVL.

This clone showed up just once. The chain recombines TRBV30 with TRBJ1-2, with D possibly TRBD1 on 6 matching bases. The V end was cut by 4 bases, the J end by 4 bases, with 19 bases between. In germline, CDR1 is GTSNPN, CDR2 SVGIG (reference sequence). The CDR3 totals 15 residues. The chain's CDR3 is CAWNLDRGGSYGYTF. The CDR3 nucleotides read TGTGCCTGGAATCTCGACAGAGGGGGAAGCTATGGCTACACCTTC. Based on the CDR3 plus reference TRBV30 and TRBJ1-2, the full variable domain is SQTIHQWPATLVQPVGSPLSLECTVEGTSNPNLYWYRQAAGRGLQLLFYSVGIGQISSEVPQNLSASRPQDRQFILSSKKLLLSDSGFYLCAWNLDRGGSYGYTFGSGTRLTVV.

This clone showed up just once. The rearrangement joins TRBV11-2 to TRBJ1-1; D unresolved. The germline V gene encodes CDR1 SGHAT and CDR2 FQNNGV. The V and J ends lost 3 bases and 7 bases respectively, with 12 bases between them. The CDR3 is 13 residues long. The CDR3 loop is CASSFQGLLEAFF. The CDR3 DNA sequence: TGTGCCAGCAGCTTTCAAGGACTCCTTGAAGCTTTCTTT.

This clone was counted a few times. The chain employs TRBV27 and TRBJ2-2, with 9 bases lining up with TRBD2. The V segment lost 1 base and the J segment 5 bases; nucleotides outside the gene matches: 2. CDR1 is MNHEY and CDR2 is SMNVEV in the germline V gene (reference sequence). CDR3 length equals 15 residues. The CDR3 is CASSLLTSGTGELFF. In DNA form, the CDR3 reads TGTGCCAGCAGTTTATTAACTAGCGGGACCGGGGAGCTGTTTTTT.

The chain recombines TRBV29-1 with TRBJ2-1; TRBD2 might be the D (5 bases). The V gene's germline CDR1 is SQVTM and CDR2 ANQGSEA. V was shortened by 6 bases and J by 1 base, with 10 bases between the two germline ends. CDR3 length: 13 amino acids. CDR3: CSVVTRSYNEQFF. Here the CDR3 DNA reads TGCAGCGTAGTCACTAGGTCCTACAATGAGCAGTTCTTC.